This T cell receptor beta chain is from a study of control samples from healthy donors and cancer patients (dated by TCRdb to 2018 to 2021). Remarks on this clone: The specificity of this receptor is unknown. Base qualities are not recorded, but no much larger clone differs from it by a single base.

Library construction relied on the immunoSEQ multiplex PCR assay. Imported from immuneACCESS, the table was reduced by TCRdb to in-frame sequences with V and J called. These copies leave out some clones; in studies compared against another copy, an unresolved V gene accounts for under half, and the cause of the remainder is not known. A total of 95,000 to 150,000 clones appear in this sample, more than 70% of them only once. The ten largest account for over 2.5% of the sample. The sequence came from a man aged 55 to 70 in good health. Specimen: blood.

The DNA sequence is TGTGCCAGCACCACCGATTCAGGGGGTTCGAGAGGCTACACCTTC. Its amino acids are CASTTDSGGSRGYTF. The rearrangement joined TRBV13 to TRBJ1-2; TRBD1 lines up with 7 middle nucleotides. Here V drops 7 bases and J drops 8 bases, and the junction holds 16 bases not matched to any gene. The CDR3, from cysteine to phenylalanine, totals 15 residues. CDR3 DNA only is kept here, 45 bases in frame from base 1. In the germline V gene (reference sequence), CDR1 corresponds to PRHDT and CDR2 to FYEKMQ.